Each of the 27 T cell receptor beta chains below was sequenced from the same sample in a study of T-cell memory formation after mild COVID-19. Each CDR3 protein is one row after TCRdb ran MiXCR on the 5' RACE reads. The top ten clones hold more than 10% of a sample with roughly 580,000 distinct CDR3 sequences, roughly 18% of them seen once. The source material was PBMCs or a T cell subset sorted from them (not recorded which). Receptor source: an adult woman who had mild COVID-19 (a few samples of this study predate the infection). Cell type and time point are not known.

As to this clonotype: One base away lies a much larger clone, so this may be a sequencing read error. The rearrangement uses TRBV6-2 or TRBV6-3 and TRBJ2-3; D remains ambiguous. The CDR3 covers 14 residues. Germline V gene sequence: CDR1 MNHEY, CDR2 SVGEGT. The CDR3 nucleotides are TGTGTCAGCAGTTACAATCAGTTCACAGATACGCAGTATTTT. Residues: CVSSYNQFTDTQYF.

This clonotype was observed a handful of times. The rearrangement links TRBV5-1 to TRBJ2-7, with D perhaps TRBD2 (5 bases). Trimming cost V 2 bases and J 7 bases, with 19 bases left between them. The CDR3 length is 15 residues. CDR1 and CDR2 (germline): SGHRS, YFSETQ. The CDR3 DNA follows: TGCGCCAGCAGCTTCTCCGGCCTAACAAGAGGGGAGCAGTACTTC. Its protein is CASSFSGLTRGEQYF.

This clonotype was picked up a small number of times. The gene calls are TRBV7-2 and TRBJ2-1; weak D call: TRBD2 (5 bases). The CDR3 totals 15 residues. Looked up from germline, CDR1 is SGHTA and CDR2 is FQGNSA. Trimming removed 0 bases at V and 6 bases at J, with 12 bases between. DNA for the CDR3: TGTGCCAGCAGCTTAGCCGGGGTGGGCTCCAATGAGCAGTTCTTC. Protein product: CASSLAGVGSNEQFF.

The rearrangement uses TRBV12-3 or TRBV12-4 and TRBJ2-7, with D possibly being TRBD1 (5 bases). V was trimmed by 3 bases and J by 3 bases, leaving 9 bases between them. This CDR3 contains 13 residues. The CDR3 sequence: CASSFGRDYEQYF. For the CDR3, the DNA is TGTGCCAGCAGTTTTGGCAGGGACTACGAGCAGTACTTC.

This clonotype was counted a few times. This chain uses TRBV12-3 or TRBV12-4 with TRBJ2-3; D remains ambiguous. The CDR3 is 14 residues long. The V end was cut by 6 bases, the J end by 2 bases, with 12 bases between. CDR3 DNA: TGTGCCAGCAGAGCTTCCCCAAACACAGATACGCAGTATTTT. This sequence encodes CASRASPNTDTQYF.

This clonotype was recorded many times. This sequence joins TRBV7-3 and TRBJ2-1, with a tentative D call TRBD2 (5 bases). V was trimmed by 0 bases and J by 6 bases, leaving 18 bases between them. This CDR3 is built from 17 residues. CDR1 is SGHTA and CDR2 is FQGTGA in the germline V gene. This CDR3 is CASSLTAVGRGGNEQFF. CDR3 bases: TGTGCCAGCAGCTTAACCGCCGTAGGTCGAGGAGGCAATGAGCAGTTCTTC.

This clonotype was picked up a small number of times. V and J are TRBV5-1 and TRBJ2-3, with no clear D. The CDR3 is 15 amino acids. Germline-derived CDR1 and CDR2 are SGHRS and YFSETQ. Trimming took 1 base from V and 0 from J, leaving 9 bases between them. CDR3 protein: CASSLMFDSTDTQYF. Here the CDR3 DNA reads TGCGCCAGCAGCTTGATGTTTGATAGCACAGATACGCAGTATTTT.

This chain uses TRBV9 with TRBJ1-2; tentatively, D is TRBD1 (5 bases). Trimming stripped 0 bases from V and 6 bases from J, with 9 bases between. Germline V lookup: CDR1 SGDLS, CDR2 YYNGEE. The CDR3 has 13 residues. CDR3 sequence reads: CASSVGQRNGYTF. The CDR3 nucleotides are TGTGCCAGCAGCGTAGGACAGAGAAATGGCTACACCTTC.

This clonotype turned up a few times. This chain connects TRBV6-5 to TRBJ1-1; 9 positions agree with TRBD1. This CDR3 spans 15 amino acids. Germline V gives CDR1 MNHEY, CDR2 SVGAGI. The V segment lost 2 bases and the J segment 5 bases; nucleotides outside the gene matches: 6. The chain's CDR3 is CASSYEQGALTEAFF. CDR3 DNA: TGTGCCAGCAGTTACGAACAGGGGGCGTTGACTGAAGCTTTCTTT.

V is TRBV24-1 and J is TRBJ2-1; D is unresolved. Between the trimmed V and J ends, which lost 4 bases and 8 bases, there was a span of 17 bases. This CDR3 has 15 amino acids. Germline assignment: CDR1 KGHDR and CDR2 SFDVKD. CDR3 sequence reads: CATSDSLSGVDEQFF. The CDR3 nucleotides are TGTGCCACCAGTGACTCCCTCTCTGGCGTCGATGAGCAGTTCTTC.

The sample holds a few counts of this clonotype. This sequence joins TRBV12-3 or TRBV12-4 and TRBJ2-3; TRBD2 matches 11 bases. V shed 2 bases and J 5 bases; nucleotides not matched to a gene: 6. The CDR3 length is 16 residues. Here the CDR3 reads CASSLLAGGMGDTQYF. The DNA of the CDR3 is TGTGCCAGCAGTTTACTAGCGGGGGGAATGGGAGATACGCAGTATTTT.

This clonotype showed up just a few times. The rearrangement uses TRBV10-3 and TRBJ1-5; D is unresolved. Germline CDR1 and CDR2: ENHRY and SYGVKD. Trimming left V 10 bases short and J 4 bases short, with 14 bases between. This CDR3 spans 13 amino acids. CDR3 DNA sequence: TGTGCCACCAGCGGCAGAGTGAATCAGCCCCAGCATTTT. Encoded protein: CATSGRVNQPQHF.

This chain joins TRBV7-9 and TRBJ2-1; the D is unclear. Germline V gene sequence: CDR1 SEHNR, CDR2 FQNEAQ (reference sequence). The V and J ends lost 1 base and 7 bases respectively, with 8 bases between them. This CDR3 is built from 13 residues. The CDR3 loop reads CASSLVPPNEQFF. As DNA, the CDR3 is TGTGCCAGCAGCTTAGTACCCCCGAATGAGCAGTTCTTC.

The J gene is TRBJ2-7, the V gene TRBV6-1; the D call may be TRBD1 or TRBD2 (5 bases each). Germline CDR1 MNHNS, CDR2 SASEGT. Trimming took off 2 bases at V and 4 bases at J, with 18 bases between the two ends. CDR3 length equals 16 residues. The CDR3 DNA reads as TGTGCCAGCAGTGAATTGGACGGGGCGGGCGGATACGAGCAGTACTTC. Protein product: CASSELDGAGGYEQYF.

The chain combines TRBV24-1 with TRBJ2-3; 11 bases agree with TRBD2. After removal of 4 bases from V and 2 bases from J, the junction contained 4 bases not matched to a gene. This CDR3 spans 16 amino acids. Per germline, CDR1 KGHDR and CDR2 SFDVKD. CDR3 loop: CATSDGTSGTTDTQYF. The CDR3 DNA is TGTGCCACCAGTGACGGGACTAGCGGAACCACAGATACGCAGTATTTT.

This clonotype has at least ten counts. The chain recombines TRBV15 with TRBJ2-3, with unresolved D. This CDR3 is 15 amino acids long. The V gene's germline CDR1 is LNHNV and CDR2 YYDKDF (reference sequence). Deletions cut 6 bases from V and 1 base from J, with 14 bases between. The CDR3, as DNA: TGTGCCACCAGGGGTGGCGGAAGCCGCACAGATACGCAGTATTTT. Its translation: CATRGGGSRTDTQYF.

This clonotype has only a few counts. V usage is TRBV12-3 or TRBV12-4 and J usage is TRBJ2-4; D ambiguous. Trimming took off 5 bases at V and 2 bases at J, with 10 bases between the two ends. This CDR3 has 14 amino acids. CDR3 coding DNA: TGTGCCAGCAGTGCACTCAAGACCAAAAACATTCAGTACTTC. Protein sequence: CASSALKTKNIQYF.

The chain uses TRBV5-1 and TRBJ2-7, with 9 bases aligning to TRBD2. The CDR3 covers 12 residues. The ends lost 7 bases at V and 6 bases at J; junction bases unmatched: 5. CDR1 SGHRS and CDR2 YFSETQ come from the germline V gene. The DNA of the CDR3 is TGCGCCAGCGCCCTGCGGGGGGGCGAGCAGTACTTC. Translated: CASALRGGEQYF.

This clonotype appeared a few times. The CDR3 is CSAARDTEAFF. CDR3 DNA sequence: TGCAGTGCGGCCAGGGACACTGAAGCTTTCTTT. The chain uses TRBV20-1 and TRBJ1-1, with D possibly matching TRBD1 (5 bases). Germline CDR1 reads DFQATT; CDR2 reads SNEGSKA (reference sequence). V was pared by 6 bases and J by 3 bases, with 8 bases between. The CDR3 runs to 11 residues.

The CDR3 DNA is TGTGCCAGCAGCTTTGGTGGGGACGAGCAGTACTTC. Encoded protein: CASSFGGDEQYF. This chain links TRBV5-5 with TRBJ2-7; D call uncertain. CDR1 and CDR2 (germline): SGHKS, YYEKEE (reference sequence). V shed 2 bases and J shed 5 bases, with 8 bases lying between them. This CDR3 has 12 amino acids.

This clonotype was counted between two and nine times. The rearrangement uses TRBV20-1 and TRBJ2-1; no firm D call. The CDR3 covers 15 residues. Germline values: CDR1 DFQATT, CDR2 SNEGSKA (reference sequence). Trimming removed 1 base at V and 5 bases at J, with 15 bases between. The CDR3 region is CSARVLRGYDNEQFF. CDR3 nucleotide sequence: TGCAGTGCTAGAGTGTTACGCGGATACGACAATGAGCAGTTCTTC.

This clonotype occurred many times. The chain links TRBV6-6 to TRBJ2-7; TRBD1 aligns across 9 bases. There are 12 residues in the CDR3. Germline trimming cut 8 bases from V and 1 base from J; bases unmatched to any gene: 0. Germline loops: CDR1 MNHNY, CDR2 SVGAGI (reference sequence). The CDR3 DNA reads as TGTGCCAGCGGGACAGGGTCCTACGAGCAGTACTTC. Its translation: CASGTGSYEQYF.

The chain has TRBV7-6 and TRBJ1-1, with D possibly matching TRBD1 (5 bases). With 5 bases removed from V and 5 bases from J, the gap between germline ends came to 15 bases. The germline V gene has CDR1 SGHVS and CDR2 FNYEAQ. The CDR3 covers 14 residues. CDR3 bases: TGTGCCAGCAGCCCCAATTATTGGGGGACTGAAGCTTTCTTT. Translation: CASSPNYWGTEAFF.

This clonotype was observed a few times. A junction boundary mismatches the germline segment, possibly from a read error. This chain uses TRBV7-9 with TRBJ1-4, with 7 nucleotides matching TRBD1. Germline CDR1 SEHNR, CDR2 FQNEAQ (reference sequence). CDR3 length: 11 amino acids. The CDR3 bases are TGTGCCAGCGTACCAGTAGGGGGCCTTCAATTT. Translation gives CASVPVGGLQF.

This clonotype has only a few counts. This CDR3 is CATSDGPHTQYF. The CDR3 nucleotides read TGTGCCACCAGTGATGGGCCTCATACGCAGTATTTT. The rearrangement links TRBV24-1 to TRBJ2-3; D is unclear. CDR1 and CDR2 from the germline V gene are KGHDR and SFDVKD. The V end lost 3 bases, the J end lost 7 bases, and 7 bases lay between the germline ends. CDR3 length: 12 amino acids.

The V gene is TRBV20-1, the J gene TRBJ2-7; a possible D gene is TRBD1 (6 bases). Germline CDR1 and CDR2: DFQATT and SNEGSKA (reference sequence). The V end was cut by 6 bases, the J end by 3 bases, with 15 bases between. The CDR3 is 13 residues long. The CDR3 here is CSATSGANYEQYF. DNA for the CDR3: TGCAGTGCAACGTCAGGGGCGAACTACGAGCAGTACTTC.

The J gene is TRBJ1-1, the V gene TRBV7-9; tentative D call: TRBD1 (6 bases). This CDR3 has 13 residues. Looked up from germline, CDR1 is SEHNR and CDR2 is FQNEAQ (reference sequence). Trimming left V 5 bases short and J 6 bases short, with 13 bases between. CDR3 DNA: TGTGCCAGCAGCACACAGGGAGGTCCTGAAGCTTTCTTT. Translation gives CASSTQGGPEAFF.